The 30 T cell receptor beta chains given below trace back to one sample, sequenced in a study of blood T cells in healthy people across ages. With a J-beta primer mix and a sample-barcoded 5' primer, a second PCR ran about 7 to 12 cycles. TCRdb re-called the 5' RACE reads with MiXCR, one entry per CDR3 protein. The data hold 850,000 to 950,000 distinct CDR3 sequences, with more than 25% observed a single time. The specimen sequenced was blood. These receptors were collected from a woman older than 75 in good health.

As for this clonotype: Its ends do not fully match the called genes, so a read error is possible. The CDR3 sequence is CASSYPGLEQYF. The CDR3 DNA is TGTGCCAGTAGTTACCCGGGCCTCGAGCAGTACTTC. V and J are TRBV6-2 or TRBV6-3 and TRBJ2-7; no reliable D call. The germline V gene encodes CDR1 MNHEY and CDR2 SVGEGT. This CDR3 is 12 amino acids long.

This chain uses TRBV20-1 with TRBJ1-5; 9 nucleotides match TRBD1. CDR3 size: 15 residues. V shed 0 bases, J shed 4 bases, and the junction held 4 bases outside the gene matches. CDR1 and CDR2 from the germline V gene are DFQATT and SNEGSKA (reference sequence). The CDR3 DNA follows: TGCAGTGCTAGAGATACAGGGGGCTGGAATCAGCCCCAGCATTTT. It yields the protein CSARDTGGWNQPQHF.

This clonotype was counted many times. V usage is TRBV7-8 and J usage is TRBJ2-1; 7 bases are a match to TRBD2. The CDR3 has 15 amino acids. Losses at the gene ends were 2 bases for V and 1 base for J; bases not matched to a gene: 2. Germline V gene lookup returns CDR1 SGHVS and CDR2 FQNEAQ. DNA of the CDR3: TGTGCCAGCAGCTTACCAGCGGGGTCCTACAATGAGCAGTTCTTC. Residues: CASSLPAGSYNEQFF.

There are a few counts of this clonotype. The rearrangement joins TRBV6-2 or TRBV6-3 to TRBJ2-7; 7 nucleotides align to TRBD1. With V trimmed by 2 bases and J by 7 bases, 17 bases remained unmatched. CDR3 length: 17 amino acids. CDR1 is MNHEY and CDR2 is SVGEGT in the germline V gene. The CDR3 spells CASSYLRTGIRGNEQYF. CDR3 coding DNA: TGTGCCAGCAGTTACCTTAGGACAGGTATTCGGGGCAATGAGCAGTACTTC.

This clonotype was seen at least ten times. The V and J genes are TRBV2 and TRBJ2-3; D remains ambiguous. Germline lookup yields CDR1 SNHLY and CDR2 FYNNEI. The CDR3 has 15 residues. Trimming pared 5 bases from V and 4 bases from J, leaving 16 bases between. The CDR3 DNA follows: TGTGCCAGCAGTTCTGGAACCAGGCGTTCAGATACGCAGTATTTT. This encodes CASSSGTRRSDTQYF.

The rearrangement uses TRBV12-3 or TRBV12-4 and TRBJ1-2; TRBD1 agrees at 7 bases. There are 13 residues in the CDR3. The V and J ends lost 1 base and 10 bases, in that order; junction bases with no gene match: 6. The CDR3 DNA follows: TGTGCCAGCAGTTTAGGAGGGGGCCGAGTCTACACCTTC. Amino acid sequence: CASSLGGGRVYTF.

This clonotype was detected many times. This chain links TRBV29-1 with TRBJ1-1; 8 bases align to TRBD1. After removal of 5 bases from V and 0 bases from J, the junction contained 2 bases not matched to a gene. CDR3 size: 13 residues. Germline assignment: CDR1 SQVTM and CDR2 ANQGSEA. CDR3 region: CSVTTGVNTEAFF. The CDR3 bases are TGCAGCGTTACGACAGGGGTGAACACTGAAGCTTTCTTT.

The chain employs TRBV29-1 and TRBJ2-2, with 7 bases matching TRBD1. Germline trimming cut 4 bases from V and 4 bases from J; bases unmatched to any gene: 9. CDR1 and CDR2 from the germline V gene are SQVTM and ANQGSEA. This CDR3 spans 15 amino acids. The CDR3 nucleotides read TGCAGCGTTGGATCTAGGACAGGCTTCACCGGGGAGCTGTTTTTT. Its translation is CSVGSRTGFTGELFF.

As for this clonotype: This may come from a read error, since a much larger clone is one base off. This chain links TRBV27 with TRBJ2-1; tentatively, D is TRBD1 or TRBD2 (6 bases each). The DNA matches TRBJ2-7 better at its end, which makes the J call doubtful. This CDR3 has 16 amino acids. Looked up from germline, CDR1 is MNHEY and CDR2 is SMNVEV (reference sequence). CDR3 coding DNA: TGTGCCAGCAGTTCTCCGGGGGCGGCCTCCTACAATGAGCAGTACTTC. As protein: CASSSPGAASYNEQYF.

As concerns this clonotype: A much larger clone is a single base away; this may be a read error. The V gene is TRBV12-3 or TRBV12-4, the J gene TRBJ2-4; D remains unclear. The CDR3 is 15 amino acids. DNA for the CDR3: TGTGCCAGCAGCCGTATAGCAGGAGCCAAAAACACTCAGTACTTC. It yields the protein CASSRIAGAKNTQYF.

The chain joins TRBV6-2 or TRBV6-3 to TRBJ1-5; a weak D match, TRBD1 (5 bases). Germline V CDR1 and CDR2: MNHEY, SVGEGT. V was shortened by 3 bases and J by 2 bases, with 11 bases between the two germline ends. There are 15 residues in the CDR3. Written as DNA, the CDR3 is TGTGCCAGCAGTTATGCCGGGGCTGGCAATCAGCCCCAGCATTTT. It specifies CASSYAGAGNQPQHF.

This clonotype has ten or more counts. The J gene is TRBJ1-5, the V gene TRBV20-1; D perhaps matches TRBD1 (6 bases). The germline V and J ends were trimmed by 3 bases and 2 bases, with 11 bases remaining between them. The germline V gene encodes CDR1 DFQATT and CDR2 SNEGSKA (reference sequence). The length of the CDR3 is 14 residues. CDR3 sequence reads: CSARGASRNQPQHF. For the CDR3, the DNA is TGCAGTGCTAGGGGGGCCTCCCGCAATCAGCCCCAGCATTTT.

In regard to this clonotype: With a much larger clone just one base away, this may be a read error. The genes are TRBV4-1 and TRBJ2-3; D may be TRBD2 (6 bases). The germline V gene encodes CDR1 MGHRA and CDR2 YSYEKL. This CDR3 comprises 16 residues. DNA of the CDR3: TGCGCCGGCAGCCCCCTGAGACTAGTTAGCACAGATACGCAGTATTTT. Amino acid sequence: CAGSPLRLVSTDTQYF.

The CDR3 loop reads CASSRPGQTGYTF. As DNA, the CDR3 is TGTGCCAGCAGCAGACCCGGACAGACGGGCTACACCTTC. V and J are TRBV12-3 or TRBV12-4 and TRBJ1-2; a weak D match, TRBD1 (6 bases). The CDR3 length is 13 residues. Trimming left V 6 bases short and J 8 bases short, with 16 bases between.

This clonotype was picked up many times. The chain joins TRBV6-5 to TRBJ1-4; D is possibly TRBD1 (6 bases). CDR1 is MNHEY, CDR2 SVGAGI, per germline. This CDR3 spans 13 amino acids. Trimming pared 5 bases from V and 3 bases from J, leaving 7 bases between. CDR3 loop: CASSRTANEKLFF. CDR3 sequence (DNA): TGTGCCAGCAGTAGGACAGCTAATGAAAAACTGTTTTTT.

This clonotype was detected many times. The gene calls are TRBV11-2 and TRBJ1-2; D not certain. There are 14 residues in the CDR3. Germline V gives CDR1 SGHAT, CDR2 FQNNGV. The V end lost 5 bases, the J end lost 0 bases, and 10 bases lay between the germline ends. The DNA for the CDR3 is TGTGCCAGCAGCAAAAGGACGGCTAACTATGGCTACACCTTC. Translation: CASSKRTANYGYTF.

This clonotype appeared a few times. A much more abundant neighbour one base away suggests this may be a read error. This chain joins TRBV3-1 and TRBJ2-7; tentative D call: TRBD1 (6 bases). Germline-derived CDR1 and CDR2 are LGHDT and YNNKEL (reference sequence). The CDR3 totals 14 residues. Trimming took 4 bases from V and 7 from J, leaving 17 bases between them. CDR3 in amino acids: CASSPRQVYNEQYF. The CDR3 region has the DNA TGTGCCAGCAGCCCGCGACAGGTCTACAATGAGCAGTACTTC.

This clonotype was recorded a few times. This chain connects TRBV5-1 to TRBJ1-1; TRBD1 agrees at 7 bases. CDR1 is SGHRS, CDR2 YFSETQ, per germline. The J segment lost 1 base and the V segment lost 6 bases, leaving 6 bases of the junction unmatched. This CDR3 spans 14 amino acids. In DNA, the CDR3 is TGCGCCAGCACCCTACAGGGGCCGAACACTGAAGCTTTCTTT. Amino acid sequence: CASTLQGPNTEAFF.

The V and J genes are TRBV4-3 and TRBJ1-4; 9 bases agree with TRBD1. Germline-derived CDR1 and CDR2 are LGHNA and YSLEER. Losses at the gene ends were 4 bases for V and 2 bases for J; bases not matched to a gene: 5. There are 16 residues in the CDR3. CDR3: CASSRTTGGTNEKLFF. The CDR3 DNA reads as TGCGCCAGCAGCCGGACGACAGGGGGGACTAATGAAAAACTGTTTTTT.

This clonotype occurred many times. The rearrangement uses TRBV4-1 and TRBJ2-1; the match to TRBD2 covers 8 bases. CDR3 length: 16 amino acids. Germline CDR1 and CDR2: MGHRA and YSYEKL. V trimming: 1 base; J trimming: 5 bases; junction bases outside the gene matches: 7. CDR3 nucleotides: TGCGCCAGCAGCCAAGTTTACCCGGGACTAGACAATGAGCAGTTCTTC. It codes for CASSQVYPGLDNEQFF.

This clonotype was seen more than once but under ten times. This chain links TRBV15 with TRBJ1-5; a possible D gene is TRBD1 (5 bases). There are 13 residues in the CDR3. CDR1 is LNHNV, CDR2 YYDKDF, per germline (reference sequence). V was pared by 0 bases and J by 6 bases, with 6 bases between. This CDR3 is CATSRDQGQPQHF. CDR3 DNA sequence: TGTGCCACCAGCAGAGATCAGGGTCAGCCCCAGCATTTT.

This clonotype was detected many times. J is TRBJ2-3 and V is TRBV28; perhaps TRBD1 as D (6 bases). This CDR3 spans 12 amino acids. Trimming shortened V by 6 bases and J by 6 bases, and 10 bases separated the two germline ends. The germline V gene encodes CDR1 MDHEN and CDR2 SYDVKM. In DNA, the CDR3 is TGTGCCAGCAGCTCAGGGGAGGATACGCAGTATTTT. Protein product: CASSSGEDTQYF.

In this sample, this clonotype turned up a few times. The chain couples TRBV28 to TRBJ2-5; TRBD2 matches 12 bases. Germline CDR1 is MDHEN and CDR2 is SYDVKM. The V segment lost 3 bases and the J segment 2 bases; nucleotides outside the gene matches: 7. The CDR3 runs to 17 residues. CDR3 sequence (DNA): TGTGCCAGCAGTTTTATAGGACTAGCGGGGAAACAAGAGACCCAGTACTTC. As protein: CASSFIGLAGKQETQYF.

This clonotype has a count of ten or more. The chain employs TRBV7-6 and TRBJ2-7; TRBD2 aligns across 12 bases. In germline, CDR1 is SGHVS, CDR2 FNYEAQ. The V and J ends lost 0 bases and 6 bases, in that order; junction bases with no gene match: 12. This CDR3 contains 18 residues. The CDR3 protein is CASSLAHGASGGAGEQYF. CDR3 nucleotides: TGTGCCAGCAGCTTAGCGCATGGGGCTAGCGGGGGGGCCGGCGAGCAGTACTTC.

This clonotype was counted only a few times. This CDR3 reads CASGDRGSIAKNIQYF. CDR3 nucleotides: TGTGCCAGTGGAGACAGGGGATCGATCGCCAAAAACATTCAGTACTTC. The rearrangement joins TRBV19 to TRBJ2-4, with 8 positions matching TRBD1. This CDR3 region has 16 residues. The V gene's germline CDR1 is LNHDA and CDR2 SQIVND (reference sequence). Losses at the gene ends were 8 bases for V and 1 base for J; bases not matched to a gene: 10.

The sample holds a few counts of this clonotype. The chain couples TRBV7-2 to TRBJ1-1; possibly TRBD1 for D (6 bases). Germline lookup yields CDR1 SGHTA and CDR2 FQGNSA. V was shortened by 5 bases and J by 1 base, with 14 bases between the two germline ends. This CDR3 has 15 residues. The chain's CDR3 is CASSPRGHPNTEAFF. The DNA for the CDR3 is TGTGCCAGCAGCCCTAGGGGACATCCGAACACTGAAGCTTTCTTT.

The rearrangement joins TRBV7-3 to TRBJ1-5; no clear D. V was shortened by 2 bases and J by 1 base, with 12 bases between the two germline ends. The CDR3 sequence is 16 residues long. From germline, CDR1 is SGHTA and CDR2 FQGTGA. The CDR3 here is CASSLLPPGSNQPQHF. The CDR3 nucleotides read TGTGCCAGCAGCTTACTCCCACCTGGCAGCAATCAGCCCCAGCATTTT.

The genes are TRBV6-6 and TRBJ1-1; D is uncertain. CDR3 length equals 14 residues. Looked up from germline, CDR1 is MNHNY and CDR2 is SVGAGI (reference sequence). The V end lost 0 bases, the J end lost 11 bases, and 16 bases lay between the germline ends. CDR3 sequence (DNA): TGTGCCAGCAGTTACTCGAGTTACTCTGAGGGCGCTTTCTTT. Translating it yields CASSYSSYSEGAFF.

This clonotype was recorded a few times. Given a much more abundant clone one base away, this may be a read error. The V gene is TRBV27, the J gene TRBJ2-5, with D maybe TRBD1 (5 bases). This CDR3 is built from 14 residues. Germline-derived CDR1 and CDR2 are MNHEY and SMNVEV (reference sequence). The V end was cut by 4 bases, the J end by 4 bases, with 13 bases between. The CDR3 nucleotides are TGTGCCAGCAGTTGCGCGCAGGGAAGAGAGACCCAGTACTTC. Translated, it gives CASSCAQGRETQYF.

The V call is TRBV12-3 or TRBV12-4, the J call TRBJ1-3; no reliable D call. The CDR3 is 17 amino acids. Trimming pared 2 bases from V and 2 bases from J, leaving 16 bases between. The chain's CDR3 is CASSLIRTKPTGNTIYF. DNA of the CDR3: TGTGCCAGCAGTTTAATTCGGACCAAACCCACTGGAAACACCATATATTTT.